This T cell receptor beta chain appears in the sequencing data of a study of T cells after yellow fever vaccination (dated 2019 in TCRdb). Background on the whole study: Libraries from fractions with low cell numbers were prepared with the SMART-Seq v4 Ultra Low Input RNA kit. Blood was drawn at multiple timepoints before and after primary and secondary immunization, with bulk PBMC replicates and cell subsets isolated. Two healthy male donors, one aged 18 to 30 and one aged 30 to 40 years, made up the cohort. To follow T-cell clones before and after both primary and booster YFV17D yellow fever vaccination, bulk TCR alpha and beta repertoires underwent longitudinal sequencing.

The sample's treatment or condition label is to be understood as: live attenuated yellow fever vaccine strain. PBMCs were isolated from peripheral blood using a standard Ficoll-Paque protocol. Dynabeads CD4 and CD8 positive selection kits were used to isolate CD4 and CD8 T-cell fractions. RNA was extracted with TriZol from bulk PBMCs, CD4 and CD8 fractions, and dextramer-positive and dextramer-negative fractions. In its sample, this clonotype was seen many times. Its antigen is unknown. The record has no base qualities; no much larger clone is one base away. TCR cDNA was made using 5'RACE template switching, a step that added a universal primer site and unique molecular identifiers. Priming of cDNA synthesis was performed from both the TCR alpha and TCR beta constant segments. Two PCR steps were used to amplify libraries, with sample barcodes and sequencing adapters being added in the second step. Sequencing of libraries was performed on Illumina HiSeq 2500 (2x100 bp) or NovaSeq (2x150 bp). In the source study's methods: Demultiplexing of reads and collapsing into UMI consensus sequences were performed with MIGEC, and V(D)J alignment was carried out with MiXCR. Vaccine-responding clonotypes were identified with edgeR using replicate PBMC samples, with FDR below 0.01 and a log2 fold change above 5 up to day 15 being required. Bulk clonotypes were assigned CD4 or CD8 identity according to which sequenced CD4 or CD8 repertoire held them at higher abundance. In-frame beta chains were kept once TCRdb had trimmed the public reads at Q25 with fastp and called clones with MiXCR. Each CDR3 protein gets just one entry, which takes the most common genes and DNA from the rows behind it. TCRdb's processing, not the study's, gives the V and J calls here. This sample gives roughly 150,000 distinct CDR3 sequences in total; around 7% of them show up just once. Together, the top ten hold roughly 2.5% of the sample.

The full study reports these points: A small fraction of clonotypes appeared in both the CD4 and CD8 compartments, likely as a result of convergent recombination. Computational filtering was needed because FACS-sorted repertoires could contain abundant contaminating clonotypes from the bulk population. Compared with the primary T-cell response, the secondary T-cell response was weaker but faster, peaking on day 5 rather than day 15. The study included only a couple of donors, which limits how far the findings can be generalized. After the booster, most clones that had expanded after primary vaccination were detected again (over 95% of CD4 and about 88% of CD8), suggesting broad maintenance of memory.

The source is a man aged 18 to 29 who received the YFV17D yellow fever vaccine. Specimen: CD4+ T cells sorted from PBMCs, collected about 5 days after the first yellow fever vaccination.

The CDR3 region: CASSQDGDTPLHF. The DNA reads TGCGCCAGCAGCCAAGATGGCGACACACCCCTCCACTTT. The sequence joins TRBV4-3 to TRBJ1-6, with the identity of the D gene unclear. V drops 0 bases and J drops 11 bases, leaving 8 bases in between. For CDR1 and CDR2, the germline V gene lists LGHNA and YSLEER. The CDR3 runs 13 residues from the cysteine to the phenylalanine. Only the CDR3 DNA is retained, 39 bases long and in frame from the first base.